These 15 T cell receptor beta chains originate from one sample sequenced in a study of blood T cell repertoires in COVID-19. TCRdb's copy holds only in-frame clones and misses some; the assay was immunoSEQ multiplex PCR. The data show some 200,000 clones, around 82% seen once. Input material: PBMCs or T cells enriched from blood (not recorded which). The receptor source for this set is a woman in her 50s who had been exposed to COVID-19.

The rearrangement links TRBV5-1 to TRBJ2-7; 7 bases align to TRBD2. The CDR3 is 17 residues long. Trimming cost V 0 bases and J 3 bases; bases outside gene matches: 12. Per the germline V gene, CDR1 is SGHRS and CDR2 is YFSETQ. The CDR3: CASSLAGAQSGGYEQYF. DNA for the CDR3: TGCGCCAGCAGCTTGGCCGGGGCACAGTCGGGGGGCTACGAGCAGTACTTC.

Regarding this clone: Other DNA sequences from this sample encode an identical CDR3 as well. The CDR3 nucleotides are TGTGCCAGCAGCCCCGGACAGGGCGGTACTGAAGCTTTCTTT. It yields the protein CASSPGQGGTEAFF. The chain joins TRBV7-9 to TRBJ1-1; TRBD1 aligns across 8 bases. Germline CDR1 is SEHNR and CDR2 is FQNEAQ (reference sequence). This CDR3 region has 14 residues. Trimming at V came to 5 bases and at J to 5 bases, leaving 7 bases not matched to a gene.

The J gene is TRBJ1-1, the V gene TRBV7-2; tentatively, D is TRBD1 (5 bases). CDR3 length: 13 amino acids. V lost 5 bases and J 10 bases, leaving 17 bases between the germline ends. From germline, CDR1 is SGHTA and CDR2 FQGNSA. Written as DNA, the CDR3 is TGTGCCAGCAGCCAGCTGGAGGGGCGGCGAGCTTTCTTT. Its translation: CASSQLEGRRAFF.

V is TRBV2 and J is TRBJ1-4, with 10 bases lining up with TRBD1. Germline lookup yields CDR1 SNHLY and CDR2 FYNNEI. V lost 5 bases, J lost 1 base, and 4 bases stayed unmatched. The CDR3 extends over 16 amino acids. CDR3: CASSWDRGKTNEKLFF. The DNA for the CDR3 is TGTGCCAGCAGTTGGGACAGGGGAAAAACTAATGAAAAACTGTTTTTT.

The chain has TRBV4-2 and TRBJ2-2; 7 bases fit TRBD1. There are 20 residues in the CDR3. V lost 1 base to trimming and J lost 5 bases; unmatched junction nucleotides: 19. The V gene's germline CDR1 is LGHNA and CDR2 YNFKEQ. The CDR3 is CASSQVHGDRVKSGTGELFF. In nucleotides, the CDR3 is TGTGCCAGCAGCCAAGTGCACGGCGACAGGGTAAAAAGCGGTACCGGGGAGCTGTTTTTT.

The rearrangement links TRBV3-1 (or the pseudogene TRBV3-2) to TRBJ2-3, with 9 positions matching TRBD2. CDR1 is LGHDT and CDR2 is YNNKEL in the germline V gene (reference sequence). With 3 bases clipped from V and 3 bases from J, the junction kept 10 bases outside the gene matches. The CDR3 runs 17 residues. The CDR3 protein is CASSHGGLASVTDTQYF. The CDR3 coding sequence is TGTGCCAGCAGCCATGGGGGACTAGCATCGGTAACAGATACGCAGTATTTT.

This clone was seen only once. This rearrangement joins TRBV6-5 to TRBJ1-2; tentative D call: TRBD1 (6 bases). V was trimmed by 5 bases and J by 7 bases, leaving 17 bases between them. This CDR3 has 14 amino acids. Germline V gene sequence: CDR1 MNHEY, CDR2 SVGAGI. CDR3 loop: CASSPTTGGAGYTF. The CDR3, as DNA: TGTGCCAGCAGTCCTACCACGGGGGGGGCTGGCTACACCTTC.

The rearrangement links TRBV2 to TRBJ2-6; D is uncertain. This CDR3 has 15 residues. CDR1 is SNHLY, CDR2 FYNNEI, per germline. Trimming cost V 2 bases and J 0 bases, with 5 bases left between them. The CDR3 is CASSERDSGANVLTF. CDR3 nucleotide sequence: TGTGCCAGCAGTGAAAGAGACTCTGGGGCCAACGTCCTGACTTTC.

This chain uses TRBV27 with TRBJ1-1, with D unresolved. From germline, CDR1 is MNHEY and CDR2 SMNVEV (reference sequence). V was cut by 4 bases and J by 4 bases, with 7 bases left in between. The CDR3 totals 12 residues. This CDR3 is CASSSGSTEAFF. Here the CDR3 DNA reads TGTGCCAGCAGTTCCGGGTCCACTGAAGCTTTCTTT.

The gene calls are TRBV20-1 and TRBJ1-1; D is uncertain. This CDR3 has 11 amino acids. The germline gives CDR1 DFQATT, CDR2 SNEGSKA (reference sequence). The V gene lost 3 bases and the J gene lost 4 bases, with 6 bases spanning the gap. The CDR3 protein is CSASYSTEAFF. The CDR3 DNA is TGCAGTGCTAGTTACAGCACTGAAGCTTTCTTT.

The rearrangement joins TRBV18 to TRBJ1-2; tentative D call: TRBD1 (5 bases). Germline lookup yields CDR1 KGHSH and CDR2 LQKENI. The CDR3 has 15 amino acids. Trimming pared 4 bases from V and 4 bases from J, leaving 16 bases between. Here the CDR3 reads CASSHEPDNRYGYTF. The CDR3 bases are TGTGCCAGCTCACATGAGCCGGACAACCGCTATGGCTACACCTTC. The full variable domain, rest sourced from reference TRBV18 and TRBJ1-2, is NAGVMQNPRHLVRRRGQEARLRCSPMKGHSHVYWYRQLPEEGLKFMVYLQKENIIDESGMPKERFSAEFPKEGPSILRIQQVVRGDSAAYFCASSHEPDNRYGYTFGSGTRLTVV.

This clone has only a few counts. The chain couples TRBV29-1 to TRBJ1-2; D uncertain. In germline, CDR1 is SQVTM, CDR2 ANQGSEA. V was clipped by 5 bases and J by 0 bases, with 10 bases between them. This CDR3 region has 13 residues. The CDR3 nucleotides read TGCAGCGTTCGTGTTAGCACTAACTATGGCTACACCTTC. Amino acids: CSVRVSTNYGYTF.

In this sample, this clone turned up once. V is TRBV29-1 and J is TRBJ1-1; no clear D. V was trimmed by 2 bases and J by 1 base, leaving 8 bases between them. Germline V gene sequence: CDR1 SQVTM, CDR2 ANQGSEA. This CDR3 is 13 amino acids long. This CDR3 reads CSVEFRGNTEAFF. The CDR3 DNA follows: TGCAGCGTTGAATTTCGCGGGAACACTGAAGCTTTCTTT.

J is TRBJ2-5 and V is TRBV28; 16 bases are shared with TRBD2. In germline, CDR1 is MDHEN, CDR2 SYDVKM. The CDR3 has 15 amino acids. V shed 7 bases, J shed 6 bases, and the junction held 5 bases outside the gene matches. The CDR3 nucleotides read TGTGCCAGCACCGGGACTAGCGGGGGGGAAAAGACCCAGTACTTC. It translates to CASTGTSGGEKTQYF.

In this sample, this clone turned up once. The rearrangement uses TRBV5-8 and TRBJ1-5; D gene unclear. V was trimmed by 5 bases and J by 5 bases, leaving 5 bases between them. CDR1 is SGHTS, CDR2 YDEGEE, per germline. The CDR3 contains 11 residues. CDR3 in DNA: TGTGCCAGCAGTCGGGATCAGCCCCAGCATTTT. Translation: CASSRDQPQHF.